These 24 T cell receptor beta chains were all obtained from the same sample, sequenced in a study of blood T cell repertoires in COVID-19. This table comes from immunoSEQ multiplex PCR, and its TCRdb copy is limited to in-frame clones, with some not included. This repertoire shows approximately 200,000 clones, 85% found once; its top ten account for around 20%. Input material: PBMCs or T cells enriched from blood (not recorded which). The receptors come from a man between 40 and 49 years old who had recovered from COVID-19.

This chain connects TRBV7-8 to TRBJ1-2, with D hard to call. The germline V and J ends were trimmed by 0 bases and 6 bases, with 17 bases remaining between them. Germline loops: CDR1 SGHVS, CDR2 FQNEAQ. The CDR3 extends over 16 amino acids. The CDR3 loop is CASSLAAYYLQDGYTF. CDR3 DNA sequence: TGTGCCAGCAGCTTAGCGGCATATTACTTGCAGGATGGCTACACCTTC.

In DNA, the CDR3 is TGTGCCAGCAGTTCTCCAGGGGTGGTTAGAGCAAAACTGTTTTTT. It codes for CASSSPGVVRAKLFF. This chain joins TRBV28 and TRBJ1-4, with D possibly being TRBD1 (6 bases). Trimming removed 4 bases from V and 10 bases from J, with 19 bases in between. In germline, CDR1 is MDHEN, CDR2 SYDVKM. This CDR3 contains 15 residues.

This clone was seen a few times. The chain is built from TRBV2 and TRBJ2-3; 11 bases are shared with TRBD2. The CDR3 is 14 residues long. Germline V lookup: CDR1 SNHLY, CDR2 FYNNEI. Trimming cost V 5 bases and J 5 bases; bases outside gene matches: 3. The DNA for the CDR3 is TGTGCCAGCAGTCTAGCGGGAGGATTAGATACGCAGTATTTT. This encodes CASSLAGGLDTQYF.

The chain combines TRBV4-3 with TRBJ2-3; D is perhaps TRBD1 (6 bases). CDR3 length: 17 residues. The germline CDR1 and CDR2 sequences are LGHNA and YSLEER. V lost 0 bases and J 3 bases, leaving 16 bases between the germline ends. CDR3: CASSQDFGQGLTDTQYF. CDR3 nucleotide sequence: TGCGCCAGCAGCCAAGATTTTGGCCAGGGGTTGACAGATACGCAGTATTTT.

This chain joins TRBV30 and TRBJ2-7; TRBD2 agrees at 12 bases. Losses at the gene ends were 4 bases for V and 4 bases for J; bases not matched to a gene: 2. This CDR3 contains 13 residues. Looked up from germline, CDR1 is GTSNPN and CDR2 is SVGIG (reference sequence). CDR3 in DNA: TGTGCCTGGACTAGCGGGAGGGCTTACGAGCAGTACTTC. Translating it yields CAWTSGRAYEQYF.

This clone is a singleton in its sample. This CDR3 is CASSSSGQLYGYTF. The DNA for the CDR3 is TGTGCCAGCAGTTCCTCGGGACAGCTCTATGGCTACACCTTC. The rearrangement uses TRBV27 and TRBJ1-2; 7 bases line up with TRBD1. CDR3 length: 14 residues. V dropped 4 bases and J dropped 4; count of bases not matched to a gene: 6. Germline V gene lookup returns CDR1 MNHEY and CDR2 SMNVEV (reference sequence).

V is TRBV6-5 and J is TRBJ2-1; TRBD1 might be the D (6 bases). The ends were cut back, 2 bases at V and 6 bases at J, with 14 bases in the middle. The CDR3 totals 15 residues. Per germline, CDR1 MNHEY and CDR2 SVGAGI. The CDR3 DNA reads as TGTGCCAGCAGTTACGCCTCAACAGGGCCCAATGAGCAGTTCTTC. Amino acids: CASSYASTGPNEQFF.

The chain couples TRBV7-2 to TRBJ2-3; D is possibly TRBD2 (6 bases). Germline CDR1 is SGHTA and CDR2 is FQGNSA. The V end lost 5 bases, the J end lost 4 bases, and 10 bases lay between the germline ends. This CDR3 region has 13 residues. CDR3 nucleotides: TGTGCCAGCAGCGATTGGAGGGCAGATACGCAGTATTTT. Protein sequence: CASSDWRADTQYF. Supplemented by reference TRBV7-2 and TRBJ2-3, the full variable domain reads GAGVSQSPSNKVTEKGKDVELRCDPISGHTALYWYRQSLGQGLEFLIYFQGNSAPDKSGLPSDRFSAERTGGSVSTLTIQRTQQEDSAVYLCASSDWRADTQYFGPGTRLTVL.

The J gene is TRBJ2-3, the V gene TRBV28, with 11 bases that match TRBD2. Germline V CDR1 and CDR2: MDHEN, SYDVKM. The CDR3 runs 15 residues. The J segment lost 2 bases and the V segment lost 6 bases, leaving 4 bases of the junction unmatched. CDR3 residues: CASRPGLAATDTQYF. The CDR3, as DNA: TGTGCCAGCAGGCCGGGACTAGCGGCCACAGATACGCAGTATTTT.

V is TRBV18 and J is TRBJ2-7; TRBD1 agrees at 8 bases. V lost 5 bases to trimming and J lost 3 bases; unmatched junction nucleotides: 6. The CDR3 length is 14 residues. In germline, CDR1 is KGHSH, CDR2 LQKENI. CDR3 nucleotide sequence: TGTGCCAGCTCAAAGACAGGGGCCCTCTACGAGCAGTACTTC. Translating it yields CASSKTGALYEQYF. Together with reference TRBV18 and TRBJ2-7, the CDR3 gives the full variable domain: NAGVMQNPRHLVRRRGQEARLRCSPMKGHSHVYWYRQLPEEGLKFMVYLQKENIIDESGMPKERFSAEFPKEGPSILRIQQVVRGDSAAYFCASSKTGALYEQYFGPGTRLTVT.

This rearrangement joins TRBV6-5 to TRBJ2-1; D unresolved. CDR1 is MNHEY and CDR2 is SVGAGI in the germline V gene. V dropped 4 bases and J dropped 7 bases, with 11 bases sitting between them. The CDR3 loop spans 13 amino acids. Here the CDR3 reads CASSSLGRNEQFF. CDR3 DNA sequence: TGTGCCAGCAGTTCGCTAGGTAGGAATGAGCAGTTCTTC.

The V call is TRBV24-1, the J call TRBJ2-2, with 9 positions matching TRBD2. The CDR3 is 16 residues long. Germline loops: CDR1 KGHDR, CDR2 SFDVKD. Trimming removed 2 bases from V and 7 bases from J; junction bases left unmatched: 7. The DNA for the CDR3 is TGTGCCACCAGTGATTCCGGGACTAGCAATTTCGGGGAGCTGTTTTTT. Translation gives CATSDSGTSNFGELFF.

The J gene is TRBJ1-5, the V gene TRBV3-1 (or the pseudogene TRBV3-2); tentatively, D is TRBD1 (5 bases). This CDR3 spans 13 amino acids. Germline-derived CDR1 and CDR2 are LGHDT and YNNKEL (reference sequence). V dropped 2 bases and J dropped 9 bases, with 11 bases sitting between them. The CDR3 DNA follows: TGTGCCAGCAGCCAACAGGGTATCCCGCCCCAGCATTTT. Translated, it gives CASSQQGIPPQHF.

The V call is TRBV25-1, the J call TRBJ1-4, with a weak D call TRBD1 (5 bases). With 3 bases removed from V and 8 bases from J, the gap between germline ends came to 13 bases. The CDR3 is 14 residues long. The V gene's germline CDR1 is MGHDK and CDR2 SYGVNS. The CDR3 is CASSDQGGMEKLFF. The CDR3 region has the DNA TGTGCCAGCAGTGATCAGGGAGGGATGGAAAAACTGTTTTTT.

The rearrangement links TRBV6-5 to TRBJ2-3; TRBD1 matches 7 bases. Germline V gives CDR1 MNHEY, CDR2 SVGAGI. The CDR3 extends over 15 amino acids. Trimming at V came to 5 bases and at J to 7 bases, leaving 12 bases not matched to a gene. The CDR3, as DNA: TGTGCCAGCAGTCTCCCCGACAGGGACGCTAATACGCAGTATTTT. It translates to CASSLPDRDANTQYF.

The V and J genes are TRBV19 and TRBJ1-1, with unresolved D. V was clipped by 7 bases and J by 1 base, with 19 bases between them. Germline assignment: CDR1 LNHDA and CDR2 SQIVND (reference sequence). This CDR3 is built from 16 residues. The CDR3 coding sequence is TGTGCCAGTACCTCCCAGTTACGGGGTGCGAACACTGAAGCTTTCTTT. Its translation is CASTSQLRGANTEAFF.

The V and J genes are TRBV3-1 (or the pseudogene TRBV3-2) and TRBJ2-7, with D possibly TRBD1 on 6 matching bases. Per the germline V gene, CDR1 is LGHDT and CDR2 is YNNKEL (reference sequence). This CDR3 is 13 amino acids long. Trimming shortened V by 4 bases and J by 7 bases, and 14 bases separated the two germline ends. CDR3 sequence (DNA): TGTGCCAGCAGCCGCCCAGGGGCGTGGGAGCAGTACTTC. The encoded protein is CASSRPGAWEQYF.

The chain recombines TRBV4-1 with TRBJ1-1; 8 positions match TRBD1. This CDR3 spans 16 amino acids. The V segment lost 1 base and the J segment 5 bases; nucleotides outside the gene matches: 9. Germline V lookup: CDR1 MGHRA, CDR2 YSYEKL. CDR3: CASSQARTGRGTEAFF. The CDR3 DNA is TGCGCCAGCAGCCAAGCCAGGACAGGGCGGGGAACTGAAGCTTTCTTT.

V usage is TRBV7-9 and J usage is TRBJ1-1, with D maybe TRBD1 (6 bases). Germline-derived CDR1 and CDR2 are SEHNR and FQNEAQ (reference sequence). Deletions cut 4 bases from V and 4 bases from J, with 22 bases between. The CDR3 has 17 amino acids. The CDR3, as DNA: TGTGCCAGCAGCTCCTCCAGGAGACAGGTAACGGGCACTGAAGCTTTCTTT. This gives the protein CASSSSRRQVTGTEAFF.

This rearrangement joins TRBV4-3 to TRBJ1-2; D is perhaps TRBD1 (6 bases). The CDR3 runs 16 residues. The V gene's germline CDR1 is LGHNA and CDR2 YSLEER. V was shortened by 3 bases and J by 6 bases, with 20 bases between the two germline ends. The CDR3 reads CASSHLRDAGANGYTF. In DNA form, the CDR3 reads TGCGCCAGCAGCCACCTCCGGGACGCGGGGGCGAATGGCTACACCTTC.

The chain joins TRBV2 to TRBJ2-3; 12 positions match TRBD2. The CDR3 has 21 amino acids. Trimming at V came to 1 base and at J to 8 bases, leaving 22 bases not matched to a gene. Looked up from germline, CDR1 is SNHLY and CDR2 is FYNNEI. The CDR3 reads CASSEDALRDGLAGGSGTQYF. The CDR3 DNA reads TGTGCCAGCAGTGAAGACGCACTACGAGACGGGCTAGCGGGAGGGTCCGGTACGCAGTATTTT.

V and J are TRBV10-3 and TRBJ1-5; a possible D gene is TRBD1 (5 bases). The CDR3 spans 14 residues. Trimming left V 9 bases short and J 2 bases short, with 14 bases between. Germline V gene sequence: CDR1 ENHRY, CDR2 SYGVKD. CDR3 loop: CAIGAQRGNQPQHF. The CDR3 DNA reads as TGTGCCATAGGGGCCCAGCGGGGCAATCAGCCCCAGCATTTT.

The chain couples TRBV12-3 or TRBV12-4 to TRBJ2-7, with unresolved D. The CDR3 runs 13 residues. V lost 4 bases and J 5 bases, leaving 12 bases between the germline ends. CDR3 bases: TGTGCCAGCAGTTACCGATCCACGGACGAGCAGTACTTC. This codes for CASSYRSTDEQYF.

The chain recombines TRBV25-1 with TRBJ1-6, with 9 bases identical to TRBD1. This CDR3 is built from 15 residues. V shed 1 base and J 6 bases; nucleotides not matched to a gene: 1. Per germline, CDR1 MGHDK and CDR2 SYGVNS. This CDR3 reads CASSESDRGNSPLHF. As DNA, the CDR3 is TGTGCCAGCAGTGAATCGGACAGGGGTAATTCACCCCTCCACTTT.